These T cell receptor beta chains were read from a single sample in a study of cytomegalovirus exposure and HLA in healthy donors. Sequenced by immunoSEQ multiplex PCR; TCRdb stores in-frame clones only, minus some. The sample lists roughly 180,000 clones; around 86% were seen once. Sequencing used PBMCs. The receptors were sampled from a man aged 25 to 40 in good health and CMV-seropositive. CDR3s include the opening cysteine and the closing phenylalanine or tryptophan. The order of the fields is V gene, J gene, D gene, clone size, CDR3 protein, CDR3 DNA. D genes are given only for firm matches. Rows give clone size only sometimes, using once, few, many, or a class for an expanded clone.

TRBV7-2,TRBJ1-5,TRBD1,-,CASSYLGGQGDQPQHF,TGTGCCAGCAGCTACCTGGGCGGACAGGGGGATCAGCCCCAGCATTTT
TRBV27,TRBJ2-2,-,few,CASSFAVATGELFF,TGTGCCAGCAGTTTTGCGGTAGCCACCGGGGAGCTGTTTTTT
TRBV11-2,TRBJ1-2,TRBD1,few,CASSPTRDRRDYGYTF,TGTGCCAGCAGCCCTACCCGGGACAGAAGGGACTATGGCTACACCTTC
TRBV7-3,TRBJ2-2,-,-,CASSQAYGTGELFF,TGTGCCAGCAGCCAAGCTTATGGCACCGGGGAGCTGTTTTTT
TRBV5-1,TRBJ2-1,TRBD1,-,CASSLAGQGTTRDYNEQFF,TGCGCCAGCAGCTTGGCGGGACAGGGGACTACTAGGGACTACAATGAGCAGTTCTTC
TRBV4-1,TRBJ1-4,-,-,CASSPLGTIITVDEKLFF,TGCGCCAGCAGCCCTTTAGGGACAATCATCACGGTGGATGAAAAACTGTTTTTT
TRBV27,TRBJ1-2,TRBD1,-,CASRPMDRGGGYTF,TGTGCCAGCAGACCAATGGACAGGGGAGGTGGCTACACCTTC
TRBV20-1,TRBJ1-4,-,-,CSAREVEKLFF,TGCAGTGCTAGGGAGGTTGAAAAACTGTTTTTT
TRBV28,TRBJ2-1,TRBD1,-,CASSFGPDRGNNEQFF,TGTGCCAGCAGTTTCGGACCGGACAGGGGAAACAATGAGCAGTTCTTC
TRBV27,TRBJ2-2,TRBD2,-,CASSTTSGRARGYTGELFF,TGTGCCAGCAGTACAACTAGCGGGAGGGCCCGGGGGTACACCGGGGAGCTGTTTTTT
TRBV30,TRBJ2-7,TRBD1,-,CAWTTGQGLGEQYF,TGTGCCTGGACCACGGGACAGGGTCTTGGCGAGCAGTACTTC
TRBV11-3,TRBJ2-5,-,once,CASSLDRVSVETQYF,TGTGCCAGCAGCTTAGATAGGGTCAGTGTAGAGACCCAGTACTTC
TRBV5-4,TRBJ1-2,-,-,CASSLTLGYGYTF,TGTGCCAGCAGCCTCACCCTAGGTTATGGCTACACCTTC
TRBV6-5,TRBJ2-6,TRBD1,-,CASLPDRAKANVLTF,TGTGCCAGCTTGCCTGACAGGGCTAAGGCCAACGTCCTGACTTTC